The clone carrying this T cell receptor beta chain was counted many times. Around 9.8 ml fresh peripheral blood yielded the PBMCs. This entry belongs to a study of T cells in Graves' hyperthyroidism and ophthalmopathy. The length of the CDR3 is 17 residues. Germline V gene data show CDR1 as SGHAT and CDR2 as FQDESV (reference sequence). V shed 3 bases and J 1 base; nucleotides not matched to a gene: 9. What was amplified from RNA transcripts were TCR beta CDR3 regions. The HTBI primer set drove a first-round RT-PCR of the TCR CDR3. Using its own MiXCR run on the multiplex PCR reads, TCRdb lists one record per CDR3 protein. The sample lists 400,000 or so distinct CDR3 sequences, 15% occurring once.

The chain carries TRBV11-1 and TRBJ2-5, with 9 positions matching TRBD1. Sample: blood. This receptor was identified in a woman aged 55-75 years with Graves' ophthalmopathy. The CDR3 DNA is TGTGCCAGCAGCTTTCCGGGAGGACAGGGGACCCAAGAGACCCAGTACTTC. It encodes CASSFPGGQGTQETQYF. Complete variable domain (other parts from reference TRBV11-1 and TRBJ2-5): EAEVAQSPRYKITEKSQAVAFWCDPISGHATLYWYRQILGQGPELLVQFQDESVVDDSQLPKDRFSAERLKGVDSTLKIQPAELGDSAMYLCASSFPGGQGTQETQYFGPGTRLLVL.